The next 3 T cell receptor beta chains were all read from a single sample in a study of identical twins. Each CDR3 protein is one row after TCRdb ran MiXCR on the 5' RACE reads. The repertoire holds about 690,000 distinct CDR3 sequences, with around 6% as singletons. The specimen sequenced was naive T cells sorted from blood. The receptors come from a man between 18 and 29 years old in good health.

This clonotype was picked up many times. J is TRBJ1-1 and V is TRBV9; no firm D call. The CDR3 spans 15 residues. CDR1 SGDLS and CDR2 YYNGEE come from the germline V gene. V lost 0 bases and J lost 0, with 9 bases in between. The CDR3 reads CASSVGPKMNTEAFF. The CDR3 DNA sequence: TGTGCCAGCAGCGTAGGTCCAAAGATGAACACTGAAGCTTTCTTT.

This clonotype has only a few counts. The CDR3 loop is CSASPRSNTGELFF. CDR3 in DNA: TGCAGTGCTAGCCCCCGATCGAACACCGGGGAGCTGTTTTTT. J is TRBJ2-2 and V is TRBV20-1; D unresolved. This CDR3 region has 14 residues. CDR1 and CDR2 (germline): DFQATT, SNEGSKA (reference sequence). Trimming left V 3 bases short and J 0 bases short, with 8 bases between.

V gene TRBV12-3 or TRBV12-4 combines with J gene TRBJ1-1, with D possibly being TRBD1 (5 bases). Trimming took off 6 bases at V and 8 bases at J, with 28 bases between the two ends. The CDR3 contains 17 residues. The chain's CDR3 is CASRSPWGSEGLGEAFF. CDR3 nucleotide sequence: TGTGCCAGCAGATCCCCCTGGGGCAGCGAGGGGTTGGGAGAAGCTTTCTTT.